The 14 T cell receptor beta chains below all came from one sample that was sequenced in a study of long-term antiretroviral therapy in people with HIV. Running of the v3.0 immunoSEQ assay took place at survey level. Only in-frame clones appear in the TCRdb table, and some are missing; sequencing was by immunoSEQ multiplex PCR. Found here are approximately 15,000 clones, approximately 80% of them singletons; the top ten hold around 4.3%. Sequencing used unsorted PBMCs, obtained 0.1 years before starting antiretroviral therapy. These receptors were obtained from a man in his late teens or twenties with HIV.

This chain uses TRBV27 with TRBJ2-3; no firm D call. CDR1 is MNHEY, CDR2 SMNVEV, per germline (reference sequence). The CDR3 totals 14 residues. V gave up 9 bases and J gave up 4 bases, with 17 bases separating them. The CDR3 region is CARTQRALPDTQYF. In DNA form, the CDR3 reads TGTGCCAGAACCCAACGGGCCCTGCCAGATACGCAGTATTTT.

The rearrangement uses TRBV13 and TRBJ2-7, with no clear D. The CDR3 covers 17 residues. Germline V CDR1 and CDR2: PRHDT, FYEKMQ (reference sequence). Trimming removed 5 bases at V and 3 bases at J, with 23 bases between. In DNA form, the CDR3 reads TGTGCCAGCAGCCCCAAGAACCCCACTCGTTCCATCTACGAGCAGTACTTC. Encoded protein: CASSPKNPTRSIYEQYF.

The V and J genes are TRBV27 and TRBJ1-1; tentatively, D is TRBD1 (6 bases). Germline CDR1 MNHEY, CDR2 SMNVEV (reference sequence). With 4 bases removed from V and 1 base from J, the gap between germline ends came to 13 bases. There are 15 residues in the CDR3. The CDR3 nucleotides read TGTGCCAGCAGTTGGGGGGCACCTTCGAACACTGAAGCTTTCTTT. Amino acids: CASSWGAPSNTEAFF.

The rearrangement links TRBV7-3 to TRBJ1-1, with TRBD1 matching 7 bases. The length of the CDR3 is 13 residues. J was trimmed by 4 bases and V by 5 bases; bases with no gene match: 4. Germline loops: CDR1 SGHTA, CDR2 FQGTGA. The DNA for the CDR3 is TGTGCCAGCAGCCCTCAGGGGGGCACTGAAGCTTTCTTT. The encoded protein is CASSPQGGTEAFF.

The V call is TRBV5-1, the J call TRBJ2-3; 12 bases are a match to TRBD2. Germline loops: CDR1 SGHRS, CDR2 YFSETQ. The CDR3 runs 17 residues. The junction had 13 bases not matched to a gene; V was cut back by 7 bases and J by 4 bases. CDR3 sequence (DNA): TGCGCCAGCGGACAGGGTTCGACTAGCGGGGGTTCAGATACGCAGTATTTT. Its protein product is CASGQGSTSGGSDTQYF.

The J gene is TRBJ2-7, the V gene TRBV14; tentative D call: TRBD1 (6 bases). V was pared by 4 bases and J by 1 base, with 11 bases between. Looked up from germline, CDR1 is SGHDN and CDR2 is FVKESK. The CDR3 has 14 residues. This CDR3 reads CASSPEQGSYEQYF. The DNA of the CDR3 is TGTGCCAGCAGCCCCGAACAGGGTTCCTACGAGCAGTACTTC.

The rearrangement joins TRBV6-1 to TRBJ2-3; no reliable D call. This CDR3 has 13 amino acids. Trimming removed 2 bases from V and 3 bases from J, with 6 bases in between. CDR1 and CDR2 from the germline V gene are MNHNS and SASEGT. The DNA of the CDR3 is TGTGCCAGCAGTGAAATGGGAACAGATACGCAGTATTTT. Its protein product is CASSEMGTDTQYF.

The CDR3 sequence: CASKTGTGVTDTQYF. The CDR3 DNA sequence: TGTGCCAGCAAAACCGGGACAGGAGTCACAGATACGCAGTATTTT. The chain carries TRBV6-1 and TRBJ2-3, with 8 bases that match TRBD1. The V and J ends lost 7 bases and 2 bases, in that order; junction bases with no gene match: 8. Per the germline V gene, CDR1 is MNHNS and CDR2 is SASEGT. The CDR3 consists of 15 residues.

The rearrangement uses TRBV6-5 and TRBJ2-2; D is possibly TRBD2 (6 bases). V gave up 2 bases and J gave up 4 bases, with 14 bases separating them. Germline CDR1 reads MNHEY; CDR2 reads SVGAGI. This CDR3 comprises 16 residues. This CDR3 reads CASSYRKTEGTGELFF. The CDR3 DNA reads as TGTGCCAGCAGTTACCGGAAGACGGAGGGCACCGGGGAGCTGTTTTTT.

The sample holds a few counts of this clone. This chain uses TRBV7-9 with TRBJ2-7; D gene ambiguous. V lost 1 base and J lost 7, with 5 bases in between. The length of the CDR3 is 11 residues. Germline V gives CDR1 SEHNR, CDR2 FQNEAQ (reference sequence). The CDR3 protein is CASSLDREQYF. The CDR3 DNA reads TGTGCCAGCAGCTTAGACAGAGAGCAGTACTTC.

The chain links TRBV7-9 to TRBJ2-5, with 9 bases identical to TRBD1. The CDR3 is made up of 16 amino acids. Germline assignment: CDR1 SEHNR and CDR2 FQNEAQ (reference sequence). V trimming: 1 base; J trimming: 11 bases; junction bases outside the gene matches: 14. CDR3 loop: CASSLETTGTGSQQYF. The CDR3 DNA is TGTGCCAGCAGCTTAGAAACTACCGGGACAGGGTCACAGCAGTACTTC.

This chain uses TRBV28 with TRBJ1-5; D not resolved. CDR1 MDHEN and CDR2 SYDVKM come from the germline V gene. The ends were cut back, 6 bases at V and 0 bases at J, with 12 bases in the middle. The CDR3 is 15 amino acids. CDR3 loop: CASREGGYSNQPQHF. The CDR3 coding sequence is TGTGCCAGCAGAGAAGGCGGCTATAGCAATCAGCCCCAGCATTTT.

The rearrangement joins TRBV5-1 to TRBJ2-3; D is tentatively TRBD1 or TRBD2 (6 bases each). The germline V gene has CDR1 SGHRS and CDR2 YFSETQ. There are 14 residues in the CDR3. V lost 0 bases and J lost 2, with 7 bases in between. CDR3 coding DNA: TGCGCCAGCAGCTTGGGGGGGGCCACAGATACGCAGTATTTT. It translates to CASSLGGATDTQYF.

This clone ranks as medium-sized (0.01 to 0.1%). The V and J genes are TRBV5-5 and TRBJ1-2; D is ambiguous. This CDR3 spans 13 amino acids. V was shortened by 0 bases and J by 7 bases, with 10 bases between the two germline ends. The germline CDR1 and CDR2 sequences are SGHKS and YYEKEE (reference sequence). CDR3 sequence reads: CASSLGPGFGYTF. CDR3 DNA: TGTGCCAGCAGCTTGGGACCGGGGTTTGGCTACACCTTC.